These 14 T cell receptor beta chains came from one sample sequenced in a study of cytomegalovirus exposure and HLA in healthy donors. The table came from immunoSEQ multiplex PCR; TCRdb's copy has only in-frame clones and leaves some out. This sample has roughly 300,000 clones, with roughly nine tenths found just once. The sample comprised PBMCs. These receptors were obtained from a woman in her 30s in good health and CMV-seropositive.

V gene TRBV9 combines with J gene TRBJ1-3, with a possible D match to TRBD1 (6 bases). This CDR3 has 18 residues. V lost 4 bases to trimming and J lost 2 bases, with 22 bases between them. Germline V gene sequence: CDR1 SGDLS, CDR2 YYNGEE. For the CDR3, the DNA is TGTGCCAGCAGCAGGGGGGGAAAACAGGGAAGCCCTGGAAACACCATATATTTT. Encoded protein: CASSRGGKQGSPGNTIYF.

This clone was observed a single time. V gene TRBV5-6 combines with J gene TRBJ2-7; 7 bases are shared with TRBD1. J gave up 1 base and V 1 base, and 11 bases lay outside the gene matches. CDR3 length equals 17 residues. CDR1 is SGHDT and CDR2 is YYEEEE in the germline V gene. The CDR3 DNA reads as TGTGCCAGCAGCTTGCGAACATCCGGGACAGCTTCCTACGAGCAGTACTTC. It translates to CASSLRTSGTASYEQYF.

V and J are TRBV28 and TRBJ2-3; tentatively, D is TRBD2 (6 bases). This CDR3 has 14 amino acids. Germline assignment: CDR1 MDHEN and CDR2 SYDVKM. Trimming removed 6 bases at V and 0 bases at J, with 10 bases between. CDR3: CASRPGTSTDTQYF. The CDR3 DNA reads TGTGCCAGCAGACCCGGGACTAGCACAGATACGCAGTATTTT.

The CDR3 region is CASSADGYTF. Written as DNA, the CDR3 is TGTGCCAGCAGTGCGGACGGATACACCTTC. The chain combines TRBV25-1 with TRBJ1-2; D remains ambiguous. This CDR3 has 10 amino acids. V was cut by 4 bases and J by 11 bases, with 8 bases left in between. Germline CDR1 is MGHDK and CDR2 is SYGVNS.

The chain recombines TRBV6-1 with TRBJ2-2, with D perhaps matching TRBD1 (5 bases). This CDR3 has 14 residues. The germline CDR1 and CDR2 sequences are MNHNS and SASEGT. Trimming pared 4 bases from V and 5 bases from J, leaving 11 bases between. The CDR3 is CASSGAGWTGELFF. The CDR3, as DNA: TGTGCCAGCAGTGGGGCAGGGTGGACCGGGGAGCTGTTTTTT.

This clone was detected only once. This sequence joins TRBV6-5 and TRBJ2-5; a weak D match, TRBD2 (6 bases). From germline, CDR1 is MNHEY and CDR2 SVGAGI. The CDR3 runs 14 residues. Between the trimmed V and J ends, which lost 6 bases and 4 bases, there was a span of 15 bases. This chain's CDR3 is CASSLGGGGETQYF. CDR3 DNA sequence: TGTGCCAGCAGCCTCGGGGGTGGGGGAGAGACCCAGTACTTC.

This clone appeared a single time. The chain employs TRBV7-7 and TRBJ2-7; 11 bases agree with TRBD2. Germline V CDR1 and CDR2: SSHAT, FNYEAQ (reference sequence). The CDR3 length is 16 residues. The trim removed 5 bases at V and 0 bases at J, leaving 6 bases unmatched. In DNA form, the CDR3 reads TGTGCCAGCAGCCCCGGTCTAGCGGGGGGCTCCTACGAGCAGTACTTC. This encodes CASSPGLAGGSYEQYF. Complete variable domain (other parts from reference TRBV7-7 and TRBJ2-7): GAGVSQSPRYKVTKRGQDVTLRCDPISSHATLYWYQQALGQGPEFLTYFNYEAQPDKSGLPSDRFSAERPEGSISTLTIQRTEQRDSAMYRCASSPGLAGGSYEQYFGPGTRLTVT.

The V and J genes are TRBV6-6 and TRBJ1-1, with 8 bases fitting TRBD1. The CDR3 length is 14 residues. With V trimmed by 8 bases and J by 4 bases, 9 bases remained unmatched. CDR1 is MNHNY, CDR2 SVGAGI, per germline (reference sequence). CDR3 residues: CASYNRQGSTEAFF. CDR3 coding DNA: TGTGCCAGCTATAATCGACAGGGGAGCACTGAAGCTTTCTTT.

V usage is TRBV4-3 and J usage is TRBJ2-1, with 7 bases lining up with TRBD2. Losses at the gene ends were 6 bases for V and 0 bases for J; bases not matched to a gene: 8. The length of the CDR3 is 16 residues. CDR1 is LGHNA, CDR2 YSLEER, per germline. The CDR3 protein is CASRVSGIGSYNEQFF. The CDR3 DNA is TGCGCCAGCAGGGTAAGCGGGATCGGCTCCTACAATGAGCAGTTCTTC.

In DNA form, the CDR3 reads TGTGCCAGCAGTTTAATGGGGGGCACTGAAGCTTTCTTT. Translation: CASSLMGGTEAFF. This sequence joins TRBV27 and TRBJ1-1; a weak D match, TRBD1 (5 bases). The V gene's germline CDR1 is MNHEY and CDR2 SMNVEV (reference sequence). V gave up 2 bases and J gave up 4 bases, with 8 bases separating them. The CDR3 consists of 13 residues.

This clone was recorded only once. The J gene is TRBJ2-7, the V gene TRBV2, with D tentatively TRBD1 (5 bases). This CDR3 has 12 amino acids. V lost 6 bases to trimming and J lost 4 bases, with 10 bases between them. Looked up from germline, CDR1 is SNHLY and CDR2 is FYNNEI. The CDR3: CASSQDRYEQYF. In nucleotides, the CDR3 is TGTGCCAGCAGCCAAGACAGATACGAGCAGTACTTC. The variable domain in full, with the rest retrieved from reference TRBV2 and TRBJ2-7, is EPEVTQTPSHQVTQMGQEVILRCVPISNHLYFYWYRQILGQKVEFLVSFYNNEISEKSEIFDDQFSVERPDGSNFTLKIRSTKLEDSAMYFCASSQDRYEQYFGPGTRLTVT.

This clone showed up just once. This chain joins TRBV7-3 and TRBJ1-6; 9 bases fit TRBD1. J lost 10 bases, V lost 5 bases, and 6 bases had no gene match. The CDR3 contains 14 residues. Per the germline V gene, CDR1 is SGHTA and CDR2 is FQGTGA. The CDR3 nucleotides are TGTGCCAGCAGCGAACAGGGGGCGAGGTCACCCCTCCACTTT. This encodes CASSEQGARSPLHF.

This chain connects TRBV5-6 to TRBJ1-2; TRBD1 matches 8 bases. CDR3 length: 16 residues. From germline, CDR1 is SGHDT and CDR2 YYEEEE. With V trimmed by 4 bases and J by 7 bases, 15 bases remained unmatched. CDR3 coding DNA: TGTGCCAGCAGCCCAGACAGGGGCTGGCTAACCCCTGGCTACACCTTC. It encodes CASSPDRGWLTPGYTF.

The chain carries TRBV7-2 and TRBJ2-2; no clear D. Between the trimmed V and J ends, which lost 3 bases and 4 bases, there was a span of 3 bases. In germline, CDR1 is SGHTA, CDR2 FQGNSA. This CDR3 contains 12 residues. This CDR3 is CASSFFTGELFF. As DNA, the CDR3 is TGTGCCAGCAGCTTCTTCACCGGGGAGCTGTTTTTT.